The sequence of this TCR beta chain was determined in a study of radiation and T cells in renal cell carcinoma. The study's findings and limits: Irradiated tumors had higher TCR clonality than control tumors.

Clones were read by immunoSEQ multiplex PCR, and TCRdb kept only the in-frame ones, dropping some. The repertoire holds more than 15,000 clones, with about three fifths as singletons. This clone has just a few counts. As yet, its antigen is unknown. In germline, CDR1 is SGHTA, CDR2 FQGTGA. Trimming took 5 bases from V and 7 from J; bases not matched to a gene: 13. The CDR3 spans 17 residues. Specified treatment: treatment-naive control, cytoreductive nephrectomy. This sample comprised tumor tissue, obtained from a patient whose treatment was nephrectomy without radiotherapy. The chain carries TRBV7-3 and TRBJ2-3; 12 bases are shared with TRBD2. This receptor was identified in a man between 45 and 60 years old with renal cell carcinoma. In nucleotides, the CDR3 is TGTGCCAGCAGCCCATTGACTAGCGGGAGCGAGAGAAATACGCAGTATTTT. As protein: CASSPLTSGSERNTQYF.